This T cell receptor beta chain was identified during a study of T cells in Graves' hyperthyroidism and ophthalmopathy. Overall study findings and caveats: The model forecast ophthalmopathy, anticipating it by a median around 6.5 months before onset. Expanded thyroid clonotypes (above 0.001) were mostly also found in blood.

Regarding this clonotype: Its antigen is undetermined.

Stable Graves' hyperthyroidism meant no ophthalmopathy progression within 18 months. Amplified TCR beta CDR3 regions came from RNA transcripts. With the HTBI primer set, the TCR CDR3 went through a first round of RT-PCR. TCRdb passed the multiplex PCR reads through MiXCR, listing each CDR3 protein once. The repertoire includes some 510,000 distinct CDR3 sequences, roughly 46% of them detected once, and roughly 8.2% sits in the top ten. Germline V gene lookup returns CDR1 KGHSH and CDR2 LQKENI. V was trimmed by 6 bases and J by 2 bases, leaving 8 bases between them. This CDR3 is 12 amino acids long. The sequence was obtained from a woman aged 18-29 years with Graves' hyperthyroidism. The chain couples TRBV18 to TRBJ2-7; D gene ambiguous. Material: peripheral blood or thyroid tissue (not recorded which). CDR3 sequence: CASSEATYEQYF. The CDR3 DNA reads as TGTGCCAGCTCTGAGGCCACCTACGAGCAGTACTTC.